The 26 T cell receptor beta chains given below trace back to one sample, sequenced in a study of shared clonotypes between healthy human individuals. The method was immunoSEQ multiplex PCR; TCRdb's version includes in-frame clones alone and lacks a portion of them. Of roughly 500,000 clones detected, more than 65% appear once; the ten largest clones hold over 9.5%. The sequencing input was PBMCs. The receptor source for this set is a middle-aged woman in good health. Some clones in this sample may be carry-over from other donors' samples.

The chain is built from TRBV7-8 and TRBJ1-1; TRBD1 is a possible D gene (6 bases). The CDR3 runs 15 residues. V lost 7 bases and J 3 bases, leaving 18 bases between the germline ends. Germline lookup yields CDR1 SGHVS and CDR2 FQNEAQ. The CDR3 sequence is CASKQPEGGDTEAFF. DNA of the CDR3: TGTGCCAGCAAACAACCGGAGGGGGGGGACACTGAAGCTTTCTTT.

As regards this clone: A read error is the likely source, as a far larger clone sits one nucleotide away. Other DNA sequences in the sample encode the same CDR3. The genes are TRBV9 and TRBJ2-2; 10 bases are shared with TRBD1. The CDR3 is made up of 15 amino acids. Germline-derived CDR1 and CDR2 are SGDLS and YYNGEE. Written as DNA, the CDR3 is TGTGCCAGCAGCCGACAGGGGGCAATGACCGGGGAGCTGTTCTTT. This gives the protein CASSRQGAMTGELFF.

The rearrangement links TRBV11-2 to TRBJ2-7; 8 bases align to TRBD2. This CDR3 has 13 residues. Unmatched junction bases numbered 5, after V lost 5 bases and J lost 5 bases. Germline CDR1 and CDR2: SGHAT and FQNNGV. The CDR3 sequence is CASSVGTRDEQYF. DNA of the CDR3: TGTGCCAGCAGCGTCGGGACTAGAGACGAGCAGTACTTC.

The sample holds one count of this clone. The J gene is TRBJ2-1, the V gene TRBV25-1, with TRBD2 identical over 7 bases. There are 16 residues in the CDR3. The germline CDR1 and CDR2 sequences are MGHDK and SYGVNS. V lost 5 bases, J lost 3 bases, and 10 bases stayed unmatched. CDR3 nucleotides: TGTGCCAGCAGTCCACCCGGACTAGGGTTCTACAATGAGCAGTTCTTC. Translation: CASSPPGLGFYNEQFF. The variable domain in full, completed from reference TRBV25-1 and TRBJ2-1, reads EADIYQTPRYLVIGTGKKITLECSQTMGHDKMYWYQQDPGMELHLIHYSYGVNSTEKGDLSSESTVSRIRTEHFPLTLESARPSHTSQYLCASSPPGLGFYNEQFFGPGTRLTVL.

The genes are TRBV12-2 and TRBJ2-1; the D call of TRBD2 is as the table states it, not checked on the DNA. TRBV12-2 constitutes a pseudogene. The CDR3 length is 18 residues. The CDR3 sequence: CASRLGREAGVPYNEQFF. CDR3 DNA: TGTGCAAGTCGCTTAGGGCGAGAAGCGGGAGTGCCCTACAATGAGCAGTTCTTC.

The chain joins TRBV7-2 to TRBJ2-2, with a weak D call TRBD2 (5 bases). Trimming took 5 bases from V and 5 from J, leaving 12 bases between them. This CDR3 has 14 residues. Looked up from germline, CDR1 is SGHTA and CDR2 is FQGNSA. The chain's CDR3 is CASSTRPGTGELFF. For the CDR3, the DNA is TGTGCCAGCAGCACCAGGCCGGGGACCGGGGAGCTGTTTTTT.

In nucleotides, the CDR3 is TGTGCCAGCAGCCCTCGGTCTAGCGGGGTTACCTACGAGCAGTACTTC. Protein sequence: CASSPRSSGVTYEQYF. This chain links TRBV7-2 with TRBJ2-7; TRBD2 matches 9 bases. V trimming: 5 bases; J trimming: 2 bases; junction bases outside the gene matches: 10. Per germline, CDR1 SGHTA and CDR2 FQGNSA. This CDR3 is built from 16 residues.

About this clone: It is likely a read error: a sequence one base away is far more abundant. V and J are TRBV10-3 and TRBJ2-7, with D perhaps TRBD1 (6 bases). V lost 9 bases and J lost 5, with 14 bases in between. The CDR3 length is 12 residues. Germline V gives CDR1 ENHRY, CDR2 SYGVKD. CDR3 DNA sequence: TGTGCCATACGACAGGTGGAGGACGAGCAGTACTTC. This gives the protein CAIRQVEDEQYF.

The sample holds many counts of this clone. Other DNA variants within this sample encode the same CDR3. The chain uses TRBV7-2 and TRBJ1-6; D possibly corresponds to TRBD1 (5 bases). V was trimmed by 5 bases and J by 7 bases, leaving 18 bases between them. Germline V lookup: CDR1 SGHTA, CDR2 FQGNSA. CDR3 size: 16 residues. As DNA, the CDR3 is TGTGCCAGCAGCCCCCCGGCAGGGCCCAGGAATTCACCCCTCCACTTT. It translates to CASSPPAGPRNSPLHF.

The chain uses TRBV21-1 and TRBJ1-4; TRBD1 reflects the table's D call only, with no check against the DNA. TRBV21-1 is designated a pseudogene. This CDR3 has 18 amino acids. The chain's CDR3 is CASSQEGADKTTNEKLFF. CDR3 bases: TGTGCCAGCAGCCAAGAGGGGGCAGATAAGACAACTAATGAAAAACTGTTTTTT.

The chain joins TRBV6-1 to TRBJ2-3; TRBD2 aligns across 9 bases. This CDR3 comprises 14 residues. Germline V CDR1 and CDR2: MNHNS, SASEGT. Trimming took 3 bases from V and 4 from J; bases not matched to a gene: 2. The CDR3 DNA reads as TGTGCCAGCAGTGAGGGCGGGAGGGCAGATACGCAGTATTTT. Translating gives CASSEGGRADTQYF.

In this sample, this clone turned up once. V usage is TRBV30 and J usage is TRBJ1-3; the D is unclear. V was cut by 1 base and J by 5 bases, with 0 bases left in between. The CDR3 has 10 amino acids. The germline V gene has CDR1 GTSNPN and CDR2 SVGIG (reference sequence). The CDR3 DNA reads as TGTGCCTGGAGTGGAAACACCATATATTTT. Translating gives CAWSGNTIYF.

Concerning this clone: A far larger clone is just one base off, so this is likely a read error. The sample carries other DNA sequences with the same CDR3. The V and J genes are TRBV30 and TRBJ1-1; no reliable D call. This CDR3 is 16 amino acids long. Germline V lookup: CDR1 GTSNPN, CDR2 SVGIG (reference sequence). CDR3 in DNA: TGTGCCTGGAGTGTACCGTCCCCTTCGGGGAACACTGAAGCTCTCTTT. Its translation: CAWSVPSPSGNTEALF.

On this clone itself: A much larger clone lies a single base off, so this may be a read error. The chain carries TRBV6-6 and TRBJ2-5; D gene ambiguous. The CDR3 sequence is 14 residues long. Germline assignment: CDR1 MNHNY and CDR2 SVGAGI (reference sequence). V gave up 5 bases and J gave up 8 bases, with 18 bases separating them. The CDR3 loop reads CASSVDETKRTQYF. Here the CDR3 DNA reads TGTGCCAGCAGTGTGGACGAAACCAAGAGAACCCAGTACTTC.

The chain has TRBV2 and TRBJ2-5; D remains unclear. This CDR3 comprises 13 residues. The germline gives CDR1 SNHLY, CDR2 FYNNEI. Trimming removed 4 bases from V and 3 bases from J, with 9 bases in between. Here the CDR3 DNA reads TGTGCCAGCAGTGGTCACGGAAAAGAGACCCAGTACTTC. It codes for CASSGHGKETQYF.

To note about this clone: At one boundary the junction diverges from the germline segment, which might be a read error. The rearrangement uses TRBV30 and TRBJ2-7; the D gene is possibly TRBD2 (6 bases). CDR3 size: 15 residues. Per the germline V gene, CDR1 is GTSNPN and CDR2 is SVGIG (reference sequence). CDR3: CALSVLARDSYEQYF. The CDR3 coding sequence is TGTGCCTTGAGTGTATTGGCGCGGGACTCCTACGAGCAGTACTTC.

Only one count was recorded for this clone. This sequence is one base from a far larger clone and is likely a read error. The chain employs TRBV4-3 and TRBJ2-5; D is perhaps TRBD1 (6 bases). This CDR3 has 18 amino acids. The ends were cut back, 0 bases at V and 1 base at J, with 18 bases in the middle. Looked up from germline, CDR1 is LGHNA and CDR2 is YSLEER. In DNA form, the CDR3 reads TGCGCCAGCAGCCAAGATGGGGCCCTCAGGGGCGGCCAAGAGACCCAGTACTTC. This encodes CASSQDGALRGGQETQYF.

This clone has at least ten counts. The identical CDR3 is also encoded by other nucleotide sequences in the sample. The chain is built from TRBV5-4 and TRBJ1-1; 7 nucleotides agree with TRBD1. From germline, CDR1 is SGHNT and CDR2 YYREEE (reference sequence). The CDR3 has 15 residues. V trimming: 5 bases; J trimming: 3 bases; junction bases outside the gene matches: 10. The CDR3 DNA reads as TGTGCCAGCAGTCCCGACAGGGCTAAGGACACTGAAGCTTTCTTT. Protein sequence: CASSPDRAKDTEAFF.

On this clone: A far larger clone is off by one base, so a read error is likely. V is TRBV7-3 and J is TRBJ2-2; D call uncertain. CDR1 is SGHTA and CDR2 is FQGTGA in the germline V gene. The CDR3 is made up of 16 amino acids. Deletions cut 0 bases from V and 5 bases from J, with 13 bases between. CDR3 protein: CASSLTTVADTGELFF. In nucleotides, the CDR3 is TGTGCCAGCAGCTTAACAACAGTGGCAGATACCGGGGAGCTGTTTTTT.

Worth noting for this clone: A read error is the likely source, as a far larger clone sits one nucleotide away. The chain has TRBV30 and TRBJ2-7, with D possibly TRBD2 on 7 matching bases. This CDR3 region has 15 residues. The germline CDR1 and CDR2 sequences are GTSNPN and SVGIG (reference sequence). The germline V and J ends were trimmed by 2 bases and 6 bases, with 20 bases remaining between them. CDR3 sequence (DNA): TGTGCCTGGAGTCTAGCGGACAGTGATGTGTCCGAGCAGTACTTC. Amino acids: CAWSLADSDVSEQYF.

This clone was detected only a few times. This CDR3 reads CASSNGGSSTDTQYF. The CDR3 coding sequence is TGTGCCAGCAGCAACGGGGGCAGTAGCACAGATACGCAGTATTTT. The rearrangement links TRBV21-1 to TRBJ2-3. TRBV21-1 constitutes a pseudogene. CDR3 length: 15 amino acids.

Comment on this clone: The same CDR3 can be traced to other DNA sequences in this sample. The chain has TRBV18 and TRBJ2-2; 7 bases are shared with TRBD1. Germline V gene lookup returns CDR1 KGHSH and CDR2 LQKENI. CDR3 length equals 15 residues. V lost 3 bases to trimming and J lost 2 bases; unmatched junction nucleotides: 3. As DNA, the CDR3 is TGTGCCAGCTCACCCGGGACAGTCAACACCGGGGAGCTGTTTTTT. This gives the protein CASSPGTVNTGELFF.

This chain links TRBV30 with TRBJ2-2, with TRBD2 matching 11 bases. The trim removed 2 bases at V and 7 bases at J, leaving 9 bases unmatched. Germline V gives CDR1 GTSNPN, CDR2 SVGIG (reference sequence). This CDR3 is 16 amino acids long. In DNA form, the CDR3 reads TGTGCCTGGAGTTCGGGACTAGCGGAGAGGAGCGGGGAGCTGTTTTTT. It translates to CAWSSGLAERSGELFF.

The V gene is TRBV30, the J gene TRBJ1-2, with D maybe TRBD1 (5 bases). V was clipped by 4 bases and J by 2 bases, with 17 bases between them. The CDR3 runs 15 residues. Germline V CDR1 and CDR2: GTSNPN, SVGIG (reference sequence). This CDR3 reads CAWKVGLSTNYGYTF. The CDR3, as DNA: TGTGCCTGGAAAGTGGGACTATCGACGAACTATGGCTACACCTTC.

Concerning this clone itself: Germline and junction disagree at one end, which may indicate a read error. The chain combines TRBV9 with TRBJ2-2, with D unclear. The CDR3 covers 13 residues. From germline, CDR1 is SGDLS and CDR2 YYNGEE. Here the CDR3 reads CANSPTNTVELFF. The CDR3 bases are TGTGCCAACAGCCCTACAAACACCGTGGAGCTGTTTTTT.

CDR3 DNA: TGCAGCGTTGAAGCCGTAGCCCGAGCGGGGGCCCGGGAGGAGCAGTACTTC. Translating gives CSVEAVARAGAREEQYF. The chain combines TRBV29-1 with TRBJ2-7, with 8 bases that match TRBD2. This CDR3 is built from 17 residues. Trimming cost V 1 base and J 7 bases; bases outside gene matches: 18. Germline V gene sequence: CDR1 SQVTM, CDR2 ANQGSEA.